This TCR beta chain was obtained from a study of T-cell memory formation after mild COVID-19. On the study more broadly: Largely, the TCR clusters proved donor specific.

This CDR3 spans 11 amino acids. V lost 3 bases, J lost 8 bases, and 6 bases lay in between. Germline CDR1 MNHNY, CDR2 SVGAGI (reference sequence). General study points: Pre-infection memory contained some responding clones, which suggested that cross-reactive memory had joined. A second wave expanding day 15 to 37 was CD4+-biased; contracting clones were balanced.

TCR alpha and TCR beta cDNA libraries with sample barcodes and UMIs came from 5'RACE using constant-segment primers. Using its own MiXCR run on the 5' RACE reads, TCRdb lists one record per CDR3 protein. Among tens of thousands of distinct CDR3 sequences listed, 10% to 15% were seen once. Details on this clonotype: Its antigen is unknown.

Sequences were obtained from PBMCs or a T cell subset sorted from them (not recorded which). The receptor was isolated from a man between 18 and 35 years old who had mild COVID-19 (a few samples of this study predate the infection). Cell type and time point are not known. The rearrangement links TRBV6-6 to TRBJ2-3; D is uncertain. CDR3 region: CASSYVGTQYF. CDR3 nucleotide sequence: TGTGCCAGCAGTTATGTGGGTACGCAGTATTTT.